This T cell receptor (beta chain) was obtained from a study of read filtering for tumor transcriptome and immune sequencing (dated by TCRdb to about 2020). Regarding the study in general: Of the patients in the cohort, around 18 were male and more than 12 were female, and their mean age was about 70 years, with a range of about 45 to 90. Per sample, about 4.05 to 10.27 million TCR-region mapped reads were obtained with IR-seq, compared with only roughly 75 to 1,400 with RNA-seq. As a main aim, a read-filtering strategy for immune repertoire data was addressed, with the specific question being whether clonotypes supported by a single read should be removed. By revised international staging, roughly 8 patients were R-ISS I, 15 to 20 were R-ISS II and about seven were R-ISS III. The study compared TCR repertoires from targeted immune repertoire sequencing and bulk whole-transcriptome sequencing run on the same bone marrow samples. After DNase treatment, whole-transcriptome libraries were prepared using the TruSeq RNA Access Library Prep Kit.

This clonotype showed up many times. Its antigen is unknown. No clone much larger than this one lies a single base away; base qualities are absent. Overall results and qualifications from the work: The correlation between IR-seq and RNA-seq shared clonotype proportions was increased by removal of single-read clonotypes. The sorted CD138-negative fraction was a mixed bone marrow immune population, not purified T cells. In IR-seq, about 82% of clonotypes but approximately 4% of total reads were represented by single-read clonotypes, whereas in RNA-seq, approximately 70% of clonotypes and around 45% of reads were represented by single-read clonotypes. IR-seq captured clonotypes at much higher depth and more reliably than RNA-seq, and smaller IR-seq throughput sufficed to identify most shared clonotypes.

Including cysteine and phenylalanine, the CDR3 has 13 amino acids. CDR3 DNA is the only sequence kept; it has 39 bases, read in frame from the first base. V gives up 1 base and J gives up 7 bases, and the segment between their germline ends measures 11 bases. From a lookup of the germline V gene, CDR1 and CDR2 are SGHAT and FQNNGV. Starting from approximately 400 ng RNA, TCR libraries were constructed with the Immunoverse kit using molecular barcoded adaptors that cover the alpha/delta and beta/gamma chains. TCR library preparation used the same RNA that went into transcriptome sequencing. TCR libraries were sequenced on an Illumina HiSeq 4000 with 2 x 150 cycles. The study's processing was this. TCR reads were aligned to human V, D, J and C references and assembled into CDR3 clonotypes with MiXCR, including quality filtering and error correction. The tcR package in R was used to analyze clonotype counts and gene usage diversity. Raw mapping reads were checked after the RNA-seq reads had been mapped by STAR aligner version 2.5.3a onto the human GRCh37 genome. To test how sequencing depth affects detected clonotypes, IR-seq fastq files were randomly downsampled with Seqtk 1.3. Clones were called with MiXCR by TCRdb after fastp trimmed the public reads at Q25, and only in-frame beta chains were retained. Rows with one shared CDR3 protein collapse into an entry with the most common genes and DNA. Here the V and J calls rest on TCRdb's processing, not on the authors' analysis. The sample table shows 5,000 to 6,000 distinct CDR3 sequences, and roughly 22% are seen once. Around a fifth of the sample lies in the top ten.

Bone marrow was sampled from every patient at the time of active disease. Ficoll-Hypaque density gradient centrifugation was used to isolate bone marrow mononuclear cells. Myeloma plasma cells were removed and CD138-negative cells were collected by negative selection after labeling with CD138 magnetic microbeads on a MACS separator. Purity of the isolated cells was checked by flow cytometry on an Attune NxT using CD138 antibodies. Total RNA was extracted using TRIzol reagent and was quantified on a NanoDrop spectrophotometer. Paired RNA-seq and IR-seq were performed on each patient's CD138-negative bone marrow sample.

This chain is built from TRBV11-2 and TRBJ2-7, with no reliable assignment of the D segment. This TCR was recovered from a donor at least 40 years old with multiple myeloma. The sample taken for sequencing was a population of CD138-negative cells sorted from bone marrow. Per the publication, the cell subset or site label means: bone marrow mononuclear cells depleted of CD138+ plasma/myeloma cells by negative magnetic selection. The CDR3: CASSLANPWEQYF. The nucleotides read TGTGCCAGCAGCTTAGCAAACCCGTGGGAGCAGTACTTC. The full variable domain, with segments outside the CDR3 supplied by the reference TRBV11-2 and TRBJ2-7 proteins, appears as EAGVAQSPRYKIIEKRQSVAFWCNPISGHATLYWYQQILGQGPKLLIQFQNNGVVDDSQLPKDRFSAERLKGVDSTLKIQPAKLEDSAVYLCASSLANPWEQYFGPGTRLTVT.